One and the same sample provided the 27 T cell receptor beta chains below, sequenced in a study of T cell repertoires in cytomegalovirus infection. Their recognized antigens are unknown. TCRdb reprocessed the reads with MiXCR, giving one entry per CDR3 protein. The table records approximately 270,000 distinct CDR3 sequences, approximately 22% of them present only once. Material: cultured PBMCs, obtained from culture after CMV antigen stimulation. The receptors stem from a human donor in good health (CMV status not recorded). Some clones in this sample may be carry-over from other donors' samples.

The gene calls are TRBV7-9 and TRBJ1-5; D is uncertain. The germline CDR1 and CDR2 sequences are SEHNR and FQNEAQ (reference sequence). Trimming cost V 1 base and J 4 bases, with 8 bases left between them. This CDR3 spans 14 amino acids. CDR3 DNA: TGTGCCAGCAGCTTAGTTGACGGGAATCAGCCCCAGCATTTT. Translation: CASSLVDGNQPQHF.

This chain joins TRBV6-6 and TRBJ2-7; possible D gene TRBD2, 6 bases. The CDR3 has 17 residues. V was cut by 2 bases and J by 5 bases, with 22 bases left in between. From germline, CDR1 is MNHNY and CDR2 SVGAGI (reference sequence). The chain's CDR3 is CASSYPSLTGASNEQYV. CDR3 DNA: TGTGCCAGCAGTTACCCCTCCTTGACGGGAGCAAGCAACGAGCAGTACGTC.

The table lists this clonotype with many counts. In DNA, the CDR3 is TGTGCCAGCAGCCTGGGACGTGGGTACGAGCAGTACTTC. Its translation: CASSLGRGYEQYF. The chain employs TRBV7-8 and TRBJ2-7; TRBD1 or TRBD2 may be the D gene (5 bases each). This CDR3 has 13 amino acids. The V gene lost 5 bases and the J gene lost 4 bases, with 12 bases spanning the gap. From germline, CDR1 is SGHVS and CDR2 FQNEAQ.

This clonotype was counted a few times. The rearrangement uses TRBV7-9 and TRBJ2-2; D remains unclear. V was clipped by 5 bases and J by 6 bases, with 7 bases between them. The CDR3 runs 12 residues. Per the germline V gene, CDR1 is SEHNR and CDR2 is FQNEAQ (reference sequence). DNA for the CDR3: TGTGCCAGCAGCGTCACCCCCGGGGAGCTGTTTTTT. This sequence encodes CASSVTPGELFF.

The chain couples TRBV20-1 to TRBJ1-2; D is perhaps TRBD1 (5 bases). V lost 6 bases and J lost 6, with 11 bases in between. Germline CDR1 and CDR2: DFQATT and SNEGSKA (reference sequence). This CDR3 contains 11 residues. CDR3 protein: CSAWRGNGYTF. In DNA, the CDR3 is TGCAGTGCATGGCGGGGGAATGGCTACACCTTC.

This clonotype occurred once. The rearrangement joins TRBV29-1 to TRBJ1-2; D perhaps matches TRBD1 (5 bases). The CDR3 is made up of 12 amino acids. CDR1 and CDR2 (germline): SQVTM, ANQGSEA. V was trimmed by 7 bases and J by 3 bases, leaving 12 bases between them. The CDR3 reads CSEQEIDYGYTF. For the CDR3, the DNA is TGCAGCGAACAGGAGATCGACTATGGCTACACCTTC.

This clonotype has more than one count but fewer than ten. V gene TRBV2 combines with J gene TRBJ2-4; 9 bases align to TRBD2. The CDR3 length is 15 residues. J gave up 5 bases and V 8 bases, and 10 bases lay outside the gene matches. Germline CDR1 SNHLY, CDR2 FYNNEI. Here the CDR3 reads CASRLREGLENIQYF. The CDR3 bases are TGTGCCAGCCGGTTGCGGGAGGGCCTGGAAAACATTCAGTACTTC.

The chain employs TRBV18 and TRBJ1-1; D remains ambiguous. This CDR3 spans 12 amino acids. Germline V gene sequence: CDR1 KGHSH, CDR2 LQKENI. Trimming left V 1 base short and J 10 bases short, with 10 bases between. For the CDR3, the DNA is TGTGCCAGCTCACCACTGACGGAAGGAGCTTTCTTT. Its translation: CASSPLTEGAFF. The variable domain in full, with the rest retrieved from reference TRBV18 and TRBJ1-1, is NAGVMQNPRHLVRRRGQEARLRCSPMKGHSHVYWYRQLPEEGLKFMVYLQKENIIDESGMPKERFSAEFPKEGPSILRIQQVVRGDSAAYFCASSPLTEGAFFGQGTRLTVV.

The chain employs TRBV19 and TRBJ1-4; 8 bases match TRBD1. There are 14 residues in the CDR3. The germline V gene has CDR1 LNHDA and CDR2 SQIVND (reference sequence). J gave up 3 bases and V 6 bases, and 3 bases lay outside the gene matches. CDR3 sequence (DNA): TGTGCCAGTAGGAGACAGGGGCCTAATGAAAAACTGTTTTTT. Its translation is CASRRQGPNEKLFF.

Turning to this clonotype: With a much larger clone just one base away, this may be a read error. The chain has TRBV28 and TRBJ1-3, with 7 bases aligning to TRBD1. Germline-derived CDR1 and CDR2 are MDHEN and SYDVKM. The length of the CDR3 is 15 residues. CDR3 in amino acids: CASSVGGGGGNAIYF. In DNA form, the CDR3 reads TGTGCCAGCAGTGTGGGAGGGGGCGGTGGAAACGCCATATATTTT.

The CDR3 DNA sequence: TGTGCCAGCAGCTCCTATCGACTAGCAGTCTACAATGAGCAGTTCTTC. This translates into CASSSYRLAVYNEQFF. The rearrangement links TRBV5-6 to TRBJ2-1; 7 bases line up with TRBD2. Germline V CDR1 and CDR2: SGHDT, YYEEEE. J was trimmed by 3 bases and V by 3 bases; bases with no gene match: 9. This CDR3 comprises 16 residues.

The rearrangement uses TRBV2 and TRBJ2-5, with D hard to call. From germline, CDR1 is SNHLY and CDR2 FYNNEI. Trimming stripped 4 bases from V and 2 bases from J, with 8 bases between. This CDR3 spans 13 amino acids. The CDR3 DNA follows: TGTGCCAGCAGTGGCTACAGACAAGAGACCCAGTACTTC. It translates to CASSGYRQETQYF.

This clonotype has only a few counts. CDR3 region: CASTPNGYYGYTF. The CDR3 DNA is TGTGCCAGCACCCCTAACGGATACTATGGCTACACCTTC. The chain carries TRBV27 and TRBJ1-2; D ambiguous. The CDR3 extends over 13 amino acids. The V end was cut by 7 bases, the J end by 3 bases, with 12 bases between. Germline V gene data show CDR1 as MNHEY and CDR2 as SMNVEV (reference sequence).

Only a few counts were recorded for this clonotype. This chain links TRBV6-2 or TRBV6-3 with TRBJ2-3, with TRBD2 as a possible D gene (6 bases). V lost 5 bases, J lost 5 bases, and 14 bases lay in between. In germline, CDR1 is MNHEY, CDR2 SVGEGT. The CDR3 loop spans 14 amino acids. The chain's CDR3 is CASSRSASEDTQYF. The CDR3 region has the DNA TGTGCCAGCAGTCGATCAGCTAGCGAAGATACGCAGTATTTT.

There are a few counts of this clonotype. The chain links TRBV28 to TRBJ2-1; D assignment may be TRBD1 or TRBD2 (5 bases each). V lost 6 bases and J 5 bases, leaving 17 bases between the germline ends. Germline V gene lookup returns CDR1 MDHEN and CDR2 SYDVKM. The CDR3 runs to 15 residues. CDR3 residues: CASRSWWGPHNEQFF. The CDR3 DNA reads TGTGCCAGCAGAAGTTGGTGGGGACCTCACAATGAGCAGTTCTTC.

This sequence joins TRBV11-2 and TRBJ2-5, with 8 bases aligning to TRBD2. CDR1 is SGHAT and CDR2 is FQNNGV in the germline V gene. With 5 bases clipped from V and 4 bases from J, the junction kept 9 bases outside the gene matches. CDR3 length equals 15 residues. The CDR3 here is CASSPRAGERETQYF. CDR3 in DNA: TGTGCCAGCAGCCCCAGAGCGGGAGAGAGAGAGACCCAGTACTTC. Complete variable domain (other parts from reference TRBV11-2 and TRBJ2-5): EAGVAQSPRYKIIEKRQSVAFWCNPISGHATLYWYQQILGQGPKLLIQFQNNGVVDDSQLPKDRFSAERLKGVDSTLKIQPAKLEDSAVYLCASSPRAGERETQYFGPGTRLLVL.

This clonotype was found once. The chain joins TRBV12-3 or TRBV12-4 to TRBJ1-1, with D uncertain. Trimming removed 3 bases at V and 3 bases at J, with 8 bases between. This CDR3 is built from 13 residues. In DNA, the CDR3 is TGTGCCAGCAGTTTTGGGAGGGACACTGAAGCTTTCTTT. Translation: CASSFGRDTEAFF.

The chain carries TRBV6-4 and TRBJ1-2; TRBD1 matches at 7 bases. Germline CDR1 MRHNA, CDR2 SNTAGT. There are 17 residues in the CDR3. The V gene end was trimmed by 8 bases and the J gene end by 3 bases; junction bases not matched to a gene: 18. CDR3 nucleotide sequence: TGTGCCAGCGACCTCCAAAACTTAGGGGGCTTTTACTATGGCTACACCTTC. It specifies CASDLQNLGGFYYGYTF.

This clonotype was seen repeatedly, ten times or more. The chain is built from TRBV11-2 and TRBJ2-1, with 9 bases fitting TRBD2. V was clipped by 7 bases and J by 15 bases; unmatched bases: 10. This CDR3 comprises 12 residues. Germline values: CDR1 SGHAT, CDR2 FQNNGV. Here the CDR3 reads CASTHETSGLFF. As DNA, the CDR3 is TGTGCCAGCACCCACGAGACTAGCGGTCTGTTCTTC.

The chain is built from TRBV7-9 and TRBJ2-3; D possibly corresponds to TRBD1 (5 bases). There are 13 residues in the CDR3. Trimming pared 5 bases from V and 4 bases from J, leaving 10 bases between. Germline lookup yields CDR1 SEHNR and CDR2 FQNEAQ (reference sequence). CDR3 DNA sequence: TGTGCCAGCAGCCCAGACAGCGCAGATACGCAGTATTTT. As protein: CASSPDSADTQYF.

This chain connects TRBV7-8 to TRBJ1-2; no clear D gene. Germline CDR1 and CDR2: SGHVS and FQNEAQ. Trimming left V 2 bases short and J 2 bases short, with 6 bases between. The length of the CDR3 is 13 residues. CDR3 coding DNA: TGTGCCAGCAGCTTATTTGCGAACTATGGCTACACCTTC. Translated: CASSLFANYGYTF.

The chain is built from TRBV7-2 and TRBJ2-3; D is perhaps TRBD1 or TRBD2 (5 bases each). Trimming removed 5 bases from V and 4 bases from J, with 19 bases in between. Germline CDR1 and CDR2: SGHTA and FQGNSA. The CDR3 is made up of 16 amino acids. CDR3 sequence: CASSTPGPQAPDTQYF. In DNA, the CDR3 is TGTGCCAGCAGCACACCGGGACCACAAGCCCCAGATACGCAGTATTTT.

The sample holds one count of this clonotype. The J gene is TRBJ1-1, the V gene TRBV7-4; D unclear. This CDR3 is 14 amino acids long. The ends were cut back, 1 base at V and 8 bases at J, with 14 bases in the middle. The V gene's germline CDR1 is SGHVT and CDR2 SQSDAQ. CDR3 protein: CASSLVPVMKEAFF. In nucleotides, the CDR3 is TGTGCCAGCAGCTTAGTCCCTGTAATGAAAGAAGCTTTCTTT.

The sample holds many counts of this clonotype. This chain's CDR3 is CASSFYVRGQSGELFF. CDR3 nucleotide sequence: TGTGCCAGCAGTTTTTACGTCAGGGGGCAAAGCGGGGAGCTGTTTTTT. V and J are TRBV28 and TRBJ2-2; 8 bases map to TRBD1. The V gene's germline CDR1 is MDHEN and CDR2 SYDVKM. The CDR3 has 16 residues. The junction had 10 bases not matched to a gene; V was cut back by 3 bases and J by 7 bases.

The J gene is TRBJ1-1, the V gene TRBV28; D is unclear. Germline V gene lookup returns CDR1 MDHEN and CDR2 SYDVKM. Trimming removed 2 bases at V and 4 bases at J, with 14 bases between. The CDR3 length is 15 residues. CDR3 DNA sequence: TGTGCCAGCAGTTTAGTTAGGAGGCGGTCCACTGAAGCTTTCTTT. Encoded protein: CASSLVRRRSTEAFF.

The rearrangement uses TRBV29-1 and TRBJ2-1; D may correspond to TRBD1 or TRBD2 (5 bases each). Germline V gene sequence: CDR1 SQVTM, CDR2 ANQGSEA. The V end was cut by 5 bases, the J end by 9 bases, with 8 bases between. CDR3 length: 10 amino acids. The CDR3 nucleotides are TGCAGCGTTCGGGACGTTGAGCAGTTCTTC. Residues: CSVRDVEQFF.

The chain recombines TRBV4-1 with TRBJ2-1, with D possibly matching TRBD2 (5 bases). There are 14 residues in the CDR3. V was cut by 2 bases and J by 2 bases, with 7 bases left in between. Germline V gene sequence: CDR1 MGHRA, CDR2 YSYEKL. The CDR3: CASSQSGTYNEQFF. The CDR3 DNA reads as TGCGCCAGCAGCCAATCGGGGACCTACAATGAGCAGTTCTTC.